The 24 T cell receptor beta chains below all came from one sample that was sequenced in a study of blood T cell repertoires in COVID-19. Generated by immunoSEQ multiplex PCR, the TCRdb table keeps only in-frame clones and is missing some. The sample contains some 130,000 clones, 60% to 75% of which appear only once. Specimen: peripheral blood. These receptors came from a woman in her seventies with acute or convalescent COVID-19.

This clone was detected a few times. The chain employs TRBV7-2 and TRBJ2-5; no firm D call. The CDR3 runs 13 residues. Trimming shortened V by 7 bases and J by 1 base, and 10 bases separated the two germline ends. Germline CDR1 and CDR2: SGHTA and FQGNSA. For the CDR3, the DNA is TGTGCCAGCAATCGGAGAGGCCAAGAGACCCAGTACTTC. It yields the protein CASNRRGQETQYF.

Judged by abundance, this clone is medium-sized. The chain employs TRBV5-1 and TRBJ2-5; TRBD1 might be the D (6 bases). CDR3 length: 13 residues. V lost 4 bases and J 5 bases, leaving 12 bases between the germline ends. CDR1 SGHRS and CDR2 YFSETQ come from the germline V gene. CDR3 residues: CASSNSQGETQYF. The CDR3 nucleotides are TGCGCCAGCAGCAATTCCCAGGGGGAGACCCAGTACTTC. The full variable domain, completed using reference TRBV5-1 and TRBJ2-5, is KAGVTQTPRYLIKTRGQQVTLSCSPISGHRSVSWYQQTPGQGLQFLFEYFSETQRNKGNFPGRFSGRQFSNSRSEMNVSTLELGDSALYLCASSNSQGETQYFGPGTRLLVL.

The chain combines TRBV30 with TRBJ1-1; D uncertain. The CDR3 covers 14 residues. Trimming pared 1 base from V and 1 base from J, leaving 10 bases between. The germline CDR1 and CDR2 sequences are GTSNPN and SVGIG (reference sequence). For the CDR3, the DNA is TGTGCCTGGAGTGATCCGTTTAAGAACACTGAAGCTTTCTTT. Protein sequence: CAWSDPFKNTEAFF.

The CDR3, as DNA: TGTGCCAGCAGTGTCCTCGGGGAGGGACAGGGAGGTGAAAAACTGTTTTTT. Protein sequence: CASSVLGEGQGGEKLFF. The chain couples TRBV6-1 to TRBJ1-4; 9 bases match TRBD1. The CDR3 sequence is 17 residues long. Germline lookup yields CDR1 MNHNS and CDR2 SASEGT. Trimming cost V 4 bases and J 7 bases; bases outside gene matches: 13.

The chain couples TRBV10-1 to TRBJ1-1; the match to TRBD1 covers 7 bases. CDR1 is WNHNN, CDR2 SYGVQD, per germline (reference sequence). The CDR3 consists of 12 residues. The V segment lost 3 bases and the J segment 8 bases; nucleotides outside the gene matches: 3. CDR3 residues: CASSDPGGEAFF. The CDR3, as DNA: TGCGCCAGCAGTGATCCAGGGGGAGAAGCTTTCTTT.

The CDR3 region has the DNA TGTGCCAGCCCGACAGGAAGGTCCACCGGAAACACCATATATTTT. Translation: CASPTGRSTGNTIYF. The rearrangement links TRBV6-5 to TRBJ1-3; maybe TRBD1 (6 bases). CDR3 length: 15 residues. The germline V and J ends were trimmed by 8 bases and 4 bases, with 18 bases remaining between them. Germline V gene data show CDR1 as MNHEY and CDR2 as SVGAGI.

The rearrangement uses TRBV20-1 and TRBJ2-7, with D possibly being TRBD2 (6 bases). Per the germline V gene, CDR1 is DFQATT and CDR2 is SNEGSKA (reference sequence). The CDR3 sequence is 13 residues long. Trimming removed 3 bases at V and 2 bases at J, with 11 bases between. The DNA of the CDR3 is TGCAGTGCTAGTCTGGGGGGAACCTACGAGCAGTACTTC. Protein: CSASLGGTYEQYF.

The chain couples TRBV7-9 to TRBJ2-5; TRBD1 agrees at 9 bases. V lost 4 bases and J lost 5; bases outside the gene matches: 8. The germline V gene encodes CDR1 SEHNR and CDR2 FQNEAQ (reference sequence). The CDR3 sequence is 15 residues long. The CDR3 spells CASSYTGGDLETQYF. CDR3 sequence (DNA): TGTGCCAGCAGCTATACAGGGGGCGATTTGGAGACCCAGTACTTC.

The chain combines TRBV7-9 with TRBJ1-6; D gene ambiguous. The V gene's germline CDR1 is SEHNR and CDR2 FQNEAQ (reference sequence). The CDR3 length is 12 residues. V was clipped by 5 bases and J by 13 bases, with 12 bases between them. The CDR3 sequence is CASSPPFGPLHF. CDR3 coding DNA: TGTGCCAGCAGCCCGCCATTCGGGCCCCTCCACTTT. Complete variable domain (other parts from reference TRBV7-9 and TRBJ1-6): DTGVSQNPRHKITKRGQNVTFRCDPISEHNRLYWYRQTLGQGPEFLTYFQNEAQLEKSRLLSDRFSAERPKGSFSTLEIQRTEQGDSAMYLCASSPPFGPLHFGNGTRLTVT.

The V gene is TRBV5-4, the J gene TRBJ1-4; D gene uncertain. Germline values: CDR1 SGHNT, CDR2 YYREEE (reference sequence). The CDR3 has 18 amino acids. Trimming pared 4 bases from V and 2 bases from J, leaving 21 bases between. CDR3 sequence (DNA): TGTGCCAGCAGCCCTATGTTCGGAGGGATAGGCACTAATGAAAAACTGTTTTTT. It is translated as CASSPMFGGIGTNEKLFF.

The rearrangement links TRBV5-8 to TRBJ2-2, with a possible D match to TRBD1 (6 bases). V was trimmed by 0 bases and J by 4 bases, leaving 10 bases between them. CDR3 length equals 15 residues. The V gene's germline CDR1 is SGHTS and CDR2 YDEGEE. The CDR3 here is CASSLGQGSTGELFF. The CDR3 region has the DNA TGTGCCAGCAGCTTGGGGCAGGGGAGCACCGGGGAGCTGTTTTTT.

This clone was counted only a few times. The V gene is TRBV7-9, the J gene TRBJ2-3, with TRBD1 as a possible D gene (6 bases). V lost 6 bases to trimming and J lost 1 base, with 14 bases between them. Germline V lookup: CDR1 SEHNR, CDR2 FQNEAQ (reference sequence). The CDR3 consists of 15 residues. The DNA for the CDR3 is TGTGCCAGCAGTTCAACAGGGACGGGCACAGATACGCAGTATTTT. It yields the protein CASSSTGTGTDTQYF.

This clone was observed a few times. The gene calls are TRBV7-2 and TRBJ1-2, with 9 bases matching TRBD1. Per germline, CDR1 SGHTA and CDR2 FQGNSA. V dropped 1 base and J dropped 7; count of bases not matched to a gene: 7. The CDR3 is 15 residues long. The CDR3 loop is CASSLVVTGGSGYTF. CDR3 DNA sequence: TGTGCCAGCAGCTTAGTTGTGACAGGGGGAAGTGGCTACACCTTC. The variable domain in full, completed from reference TRBV7-2 and TRBJ1-2, reads GAGVSQSPSNKVTEKGKDVELRCDPISGHTALYWYRQSLGQGLEFLIYFQGNSAPDKSGLPSDRFSAERTGGSVSTLTIQRTQQEDSAVYLCASSLVVTGGSGYTFGSGTRLTVV.

As concerns this clone: The same CDR3 arises from other DNA sequences in this sample as well. This chain connects TRBV14 to TRBJ1-2, with 8 bases identical to TRBD1. Germline values: CDR1 SGHDN, CDR2 FVKESK. Trimming took 2 bases from V and 0 from J; bases not matched to a gene: 2. The CDR3 contains 15 residues. The CDR3 spells CASSQTGGANYGYTF. CDR3 nucleotides: TGTGCCAGCAGCCAAACAGGGGGAGCTAACTATGGCTACACCTTC.

This clone was observed once. The chain is built from TRBV14 and TRBJ1-6, with D possibly being TRBD1 (6 bases). V lost 1 base and J 7 bases, leaving 11 bases between the germline ends. The germline V gene has CDR1 SGHDN and CDR2 FVKESK. The CDR3 sequence is 15 residues long. CDR3 nucleotide sequence: TGTGCCAGCAGCCAAGCCAGGACAGACAATTCACCCCTCCACTTT. As protein: CASSQARTDNSPLHF.

The chain combines TRBV5-4 with TRBJ2-3; 10 nucleotides agree with TRBD2. Germline assignment: CDR1 SGHNT and CDR2 YYREEE (reference sequence). CDR3 length: 16 residues. V gave up 1 base and J gave up 7 bases; unmatched junction bases: 9. CDR3 DNA sequence: TGTGCCAGCAGCTTGAACCTAGCGGGAGTTCGGAATACGCAGTATTTT. Translating gives CASSLNLAGVRNTQYF.

This clone occurred a few times. CDR3 nucleotide sequence: TGTGCCAGCAGTGCTGAGACAGGGGGCTTGAACAGGGAGCTGTTTTTT. This translates into CASSAETGGLNRELFF. This rearrangement joins TRBV2 to TRBJ2-2, with 10 bases matching TRBD1. With 4 bases clipped from V and 9 bases from J, the junction kept 11 bases outside the gene matches. Germline CDR1 and CDR2: SNHLY and FYNNEI. This CDR3 comprises 16 residues.

This rearrangement joins TRBV7-2 to TRBJ1-1; 9 bases fit TRBD1. With V trimmed by 7 bases and J by 5 bases, 11 bases remained unmatched. This CDR3 spans 15 amino acids. Germline CDR1 is SGHTA and CDR2 is FQGNSA. For the CDR3, the DNA is TGTGCCAGCACCGATGGACAGGGGAGGGGAACTGAAGCTTTCTTT. Amino acid sequence: CASTDGQGRGTEAFF.

The CDR3 here is CASSSGQGLMNTEAFF. CDR3 nucleotide sequence: TGCGCCAGCAGCAGCGGACAGGGGCTTATGAACACTGAAGCTTTCTTT. This chain links TRBV5-1 with TRBJ1-1, with TRBD1 matching over 9 bases. This CDR3 is built from 16 residues. The V gene end was trimmed by 4 bases and the J gene end by 0 bases; junction bases not matched to a gene: 7. CDR1 and CDR2 from the germline V gene are SGHRS and YFSETQ.

The chain couples TRBV3-1 (or the pseudogene TRBV3-2) to TRBJ2-3, with D maybe TRBD2 (6 bases). V shed 7 bases and J shed 3 bases, with 17 bases lying between them. CDR1 and CDR2 (germline): LGHDT, YNNKEL (reference sequence). There are 15 residues in the CDR3. CDR3: CASTTSLLATDTQYF. The CDR3 DNA is TGTGCCAGCACCACTAGCCTTCTCGCGACAGATACGCAGTATTTT.

The sample holds a few counts of this clone. J is TRBJ2-1 and V is TRBV3-1 (or the pseudogene TRBV3-2); possibly TRBD2 for D (5 bases). Germline-derived CDR1 and CDR2 are LGHDT and YNNKEL (reference sequence). The length of the CDR3 is 12 residues. The V gene lost 4 bases and the J gene lost 9 bases, with 10 bases spanning the gap. The DNA of the CDR3 is TGTGCCAGCAGCCGAGGGATGGGTGAGCAGTTCTTC. Translating it yields CASSRGMGEQFF.

The chain is built from TRBV7-2 and TRBJ1-2; the D gene is possibly TRBD1 (5 bases). CDR3 length equals 16 residues. Trimming pared 2 bases from V and 7 bases from J, leaving 20 bases between. Germline V gene lookup returns CDR1 SGHTA and CDR2 FQGNSA. The CDR3 region has the DNA TGTGCCAGCAGCTTACGACGTCACGCGGGGGAAGGTGGCTACACCTTC. Its translation is CASSLRRHAGEGGYTF.

As to this clone: Just one base apart from a much larger clone, this may be a read error. The gene calls are TRBV5-1 and TRBJ2-2; TRBD1 might be the D (5 bases). Germline V lookup: CDR1 SGHRS, CDR2 YFSETQ. V lost 0 bases and J 4 bases, leaving 7 bases between the germline ends. The CDR3 is 14 residues long. The DNA for the CDR3 is TGCGCCAGCAGCTTGGGACAGACCACCGGGGAGCTGTTTTTT. Amino acids: CASSLGQTTGELFF.

Regarding this clone: The germline gene is not matched at one end of the junction; a read error may be the cause. The chain employs TRBV7-7 and TRBJ2-2, with D perhaps TRBD2 (6 bases). Germline CDR1 reads SSHAT; CDR2 reads FNYEAQ (reference sequence). The CDR3 extends over 16 amino acids. The CDR3 nucleotides read TGTGCTAGCAGCCCGGGACTTCCCCGGTGGGACGGGGAGCTGTTTTTT. This translates into CASSPGLPRWDGELFF.